The 21 T cell receptor beta chains listed next were all sequenced from one sample in a study of blood T cell repertoires in COVID-19. Data came from immunoSEQ multiplex PCR; TCRdb stores just in-frame clones and leaves some out. The repertoire holds about 180,000 clones, with roughly 75% as singletons. Source material: peripheral blood. Receptors were obtained from a man between 65 and 85 years old with active or convalescent COVID-19.

This clone was detected only once. The J gene is TRBJ2-3, the V gene TRBV29-1; the match to TRBD2 covers 7 bases. Looked up from germline, CDR1 is SQVTM and CDR2 is ANQGSEA. This CDR3 has 15 amino acids. Trimming took 6 bases from V and 1 from J; bases not matched to a gene: 10. The CDR3 is CSVTVRLAGTDTQYF. In DNA form, the CDR3 reads TGCAGCGTCACGGTGCGGCTAGCGGGCACAGATACGCAGTATTTT.

The CDR3 is CASSLASSGDYGYTF. The CDR3 DNA sequence: TGTGCCAGCAGCTTAGCGTCTTCCGGGGACTATGGCTACACCTTC. The chain couples TRBV7-8 to TRBJ1-2; unclear D gene. V lost 0 bases and J lost 3, with 11 bases in between. The CDR3 runs 15 residues. Germline CDR1 and CDR2: SGHVS and FQNEAQ.

This clone was detected only a few times. This sequence joins TRBV2 and TRBJ2-1; 14 bases agree with TRBD2. The CDR3 runs 15 residues. The germline CDR1 and CDR2 sequences are SNHLY and FYNNEI. The V gene end was trimmed by 6 bases and the J gene end by 2 bases; junction bases not matched to a gene: 0. Written as DNA, the CDR3 is TGTGCCAGCAGGGGACTAGCGGGAGCCTACAATGAGCAGTTCTTC. Translated, it gives CASRGLAGAYNEQFF.

This clone was detected only a few times. The chain joins TRBV5-5 to TRBJ1-1; D is ambiguous. The germline V and J ends were trimmed by 2 bases and 3 bases, with 11 bases remaining between them. Germline CDR1 reads SGHKS; CDR2 reads YYEKEE (reference sequence). The CDR3 runs to 14 residues. The CDR3, as DNA: TGTGCCAGCAGCTTATCGCAGTTTTACACTGAAGCTTTCTTT. Translation: CASSLSQFYTEAFF.

The J gene is TRBJ1-1, the V gene TRBV7-7; 8 positions match TRBD1. With V trimmed by 1 base and J by 8 bases, 3 bases remained unmatched. The CDR3 has 13 residues. Looked up from germline, CDR1 is SSHAT and CDR2 is FNYEAQ (reference sequence). The CDR3: CASSLDRGAEAFF. The CDR3 DNA sequence: TGTGCCAGCAGCTTAGACAGGGGGGCCGAAGCTTTCTTT. Using reference TRBV7-7 and TRBJ1-1 for the parts outside the CDR3, the full variable domain is GAGVSQSPRYKVTKRGQDVTLRCDPISSHATLYWYQQALGQGPEFLTYFNYEAQPDKSGLPSDRFSAERPEGSISTLTIQRTEQRDSAMYRCASSLDRGAEAFFGQGTRLTVV.

This chain links TRBV27 with TRBJ2-1; TRBD2 agrees at 10 bases. The germline CDR1 and CDR2 sequences are MNHEY and SMNVEV (reference sequence). CDR3 length: 17 amino acids. Trimming at V came to 6 bases and at J to 3 bases, leaving 11 bases not matched to a gene. CDR3 DNA sequence: TGTGCCAGCAGAAGACTAGCGGGCATGGGGGTCTACAATGAGCAGTTCTTC. As protein: CASRRLAGMGVYNEQFF.

This sequence joins TRBV6-6 and TRBJ1-2; D possibly corresponds to TRBD1 (6 bases). CDR3 length: 15 amino acids. Trimming took 0 bases from V and 0 from J, leaving 8 bases between them. Germline-derived CDR1 and CDR2 are MNHNY and SVGAGI (reference sequence). As DNA, the CDR3 is TGTGCCAGCAGTTACTCGAAGGGGGCTAACTATGGCTACACCTTC. It specifies CASSYSKGANYGYTF.

A single count supports this clone. This chain joins TRBV5-1 and TRBJ2-5; possible D gene TRBD2, 6 bases. This CDR3 comprises 12 residues. With 3 bases removed from V and 13 bases from J, the gap between germline ends came to 16 bases. Germline V gives CDR1 SGHRS, CDR2 YFSETQ. The CDR3 sequence is CASSWTEGGTYF. The CDR3 DNA sequence: TGCGCCAGCAGCTGGACGGAAGGAGGGACGTACTTC.

Here the CDR3 reads CASSGSGRQPQHF. CDR3 sequence (DNA): TGTGCCAGTAGTGGCTCAGGGAGGCAGCCCCAGCATTTT. This chain links TRBV19 with TRBJ1-5; TRBD1 might be the D (5 bases). The V end was cut by 5 bases, the J end by 7 bases, with 12 bases between. CDR1 and CDR2 (germline): LNHDA, SQIVND (reference sequence). The CDR3 loop spans 13 amino acids. Together with reference TRBV19 and TRBJ1-5, the CDR3 gives the full variable domain: DGGITQSPKYLFRKEGQNVTLSCEQNLNHDAMYWYRQDPGQGLRLIYYSQIVNDFQKGDIAEGYSVSREKKESFPLTVTSAQKNPTAFYLCASSGSGRQPQHFGDGTRLSIL.

The CDR3 DNA reads as TGTGCCAGCAGCTTGGGGCTAGGGGGCACAGATACGCAGTATTTT. This gives the protein CASSLGLGGTDTQYF. The chain is built from TRBV7-3 and TRBJ2-3; tentative D call: TRBD1 (5 bases). Germline assignment: CDR1 SGHTA and CDR2 FQGTGA. V was cut by 3 bases and J by 1 base, with 11 bases left in between. The CDR3 spans 15 residues.

This clone was counted at least ten times. V and J are TRBV2 and TRBJ2-7, with TRBD2 matching over 13 bases. Germline V CDR1 and CDR2: SNHLY, FYNNEI. This CDR3 is built from 15 residues. Trimming took 6 bases from V and 5 from J; bases not matched to a gene: 7. DNA for the CDR3: TGTGCCAGCAGGAAAGGACTAGCGGGAGCGGACGAGCAGTACTTC. As protein: CASRKGLAGADEQYF.

V usage is TRBV5-4 and J usage is TRBJ2-3; 13 bases are a match to TRBD2. CDR1 is SGHNT and CDR2 is YYREEE in the germline V gene (reference sequence). The trim removed 0 bases at V and 5 bases at J, leaving 6 bases unmatched. This CDR3 region has 17 residues. The CDR3 nucleotides read TGTGCCAGCAGCTTGGGAAGTCGGACTAGCGGGGGAGATACGCAGTATTTT. Amino acid sequence: CASSLGSRTSGGDTQYF.

The chain has TRBV6-1 and TRBJ1-2, with D uncertain. The V gene lost 1 base and the J gene lost 8 bases, with 20 bases spanning the gap. This CDR3 has 16 residues. Germline V gives CDR1 MNHNS, CDR2 SASEGT. The CDR3 here is CASSEVVGQIPWGYTF. In nucleotides, the CDR3 is TGTGCCAGCAGTGAAGTCGTCGGTCAAATCCCTTGGGGCTACACCTTC.

J is TRBJ1-2 and V is TRBV6-6; D may be TRBD1 (6 bases). Deletions cut 7 bases from V and 4 bases from J, with 13 bases between. Per germline, CDR1 MNHNY and CDR2 SVGAGI (reference sequence). This CDR3 region has 13 residues. The CDR3 region has the DNA TGTGCCAGCATCCCTGGACAGAGCTATGGCTACACCTTC. This translates into CASIPGQSYGYTF.

The gene calls are TRBV7-2 and TRBJ1-2, with 8 bases identical to TRBD1. This CDR3 contains 14 residues. Looked up from germline, CDR1 is SGHTA and CDR2 is FQGNSA. V shed 6 bases and J 1 base; nucleotides not matched to a gene: 4. The CDR3, as DNA: TGTGCCAGCAGAAGGACAGGGATTAACTATGGCTACACCTTC. Translation: CASRRTGINYGYTF.

J is TRBJ1-3 and V is TRBV10-3; no clear D gene. The CDR3 loop spans 13 amino acids. Deletions cut 4 bases from V and 2 bases from J, with 6 bases between. Germline V gene lookup returns CDR1 ENHRY and CDR2 SYGVKD. The CDR3 DNA sequence: TGTGCCATCAGTGGGACTACTGGAAACACCATATATTTT. It is translated as CAISGTTGNTIYF.

V gene TRBV4-1 combines with J gene TRBJ2-1; 12 positions agree with TRBD2. Trimming at V came to 2 bases and at J to 7 bases, leaving 3 bases not matched to a gene. From germline, CDR1 is MGHRA and CDR2 YSYEKL. This CDR3 contains 15 residues. In DNA, the CDR3 is TGCGCCAGCAGCCAACGAGGACTAGCGGGGAATGAGCAGTTCTTC. It yields the protein CASSQRGLAGNEQFF.

This clone has just one count. The chain joins TRBV2 to TRBJ1-6; D is possibly TRBD1 (6 bases). The CDR3 length is 15 residues. Between the trimmed V and J ends, which lost 8 bases and 5 bases, there was a span of 16 bases. Per the germline V gene, CDR1 is SNHLY and CDR2 is FYNNEI. The CDR3 sequence is CASSQRTGNNSPLHF. CDR3 nucleotide sequence: TGTGCCAGCTCTCAGAGAACAGGGAATAATTCACCCCTCCACTTT.

This chain joins TRBV4-1 and TRBJ2-2; D not resolved. The CDR3 totals 15 residues. Germline V gene sequence: CDR1 MGHRA, CDR2 YSYEKL. Trimming shortened V by 2 bases and J by 3 bases, and 10 bases separated the two germline ends. In nucleotides, the CDR3 is TGCGCCAGCAGCCAACTAACCGGGTACACCGGGGAGCTGTTTTTT. Translating gives CASSQLTGYTGELFF.

Notes on this clone: The same CDR3 arises from other DNA sequences in this sample as well. V and J are TRBV5-1 and TRBJ2-5; 7 nucleotides agree with TRBD2. The CDR3 runs to 15 residues. V was clipped by 0 bases and J by 1 base; unmatched bases: 3. The germline V gene encodes CDR1 SGHRS and CDR2 YFSETQ. This chain's CDR3 is CASSLEPSGQETQYF. In nucleotides, the CDR3 is TGCGCCAGCAGCTTGGAGCCTAGCGGCCAAGAGACCCAGTACTTC.

V usage is TRBV18 and J usage is TRBJ1-4; D not resolved. The CDR3 sequence is 16 residues long. V was shortened by 3 bases and J by 2 bases, with 13 bases between the two germline ends. Looked up from germline, CDR1 is KGHSH and CDR2 is LQKENI. The CDR3 loop is CASSPTGMRTNEKLFF. CDR3 nucleotide sequence: TGTGCCAGCTCACCGACGGGGATGAGGACTAATGAAAAACTGTTTTTT.